These 9 T cell receptor beta chains share one sample of origin, sequenced in a study of regulatory T cells in long-lasting Graves disease. The sample's time point: newly diagnosed GD, antithyroid drugs for less than 3 months. Isolated PBMC RNA provided the starting material for the TCR library. In building TCR beta libraries, iRepertoire HTBI primers were used together with Arm-PCR of CDR3 regions. TCRdb fed the multiplex PCR reads into MiXCR, producing one record per CDR3 protein. The sample has 350,000 to 500,000 distinct CDR3 sequences; 15% to 20% are singletons. The sample also formed part of further work on T cells in Graves' hyperthyroidism and ophthalmopathy.

The sample consisted of peripheral blood mononuclear cells (PBMCs), taken at new diagnosis, from a patient treated with antithyroid drugs. The receptors stem from a woman under 40 with Graves disease.

V gene TRBV19 combines with J gene TRBJ2-1; 7 nucleotides match TRBD2. Germline V gene sequence: CDR1 LNHDA, CDR2 SQIVND (reference sequence). The CDR3 loop spans 17 amino acids. Trimming at V came to 8 bases and at J to 3 bases, leaving 16 bases not matched to a gene. The CDR3, as DNA: TGTGCCAGTCCCACATTCGGGGGGACTTCAAACTACAATGAGCAGTTCTTC. Translating gives CASPTFGGTSNYNEQFF.

This clonotype has at least ten counts. The J gene is TRBJ2-5, the V gene TRBV30, with D tentatively TRBD1 (6 bases). The CDR3 loop spans 14 amino acids. In germline, CDR1 is GTSNPN, CDR2 SVGIG (reference sequence). The V end lost 1 base, the J end lost 7 bases, and 16 bases lay between the germline ends. In DNA, the CDR3 is TGTGCCTGGAGTGCAGGGACAAAGGGGGTGACCCAGTACTTC. Amino acids: CAWSAGTKGVTQYF.

The chain combines TRBV30 with TRBJ1-3; D gene uncertain. CDR1 is GTSNPN, CDR2 SVGIG, per germline (reference sequence). This CDR3 is built from 13 residues. V was pared by 2 bases and J by 3 bases, with 8 bases between. This CDR3 is CAWSISGGNTIYF. The CDR3, as DNA: TGTGCCTGGAGTATATCGGGTGGAAACACCATATATTTT.

V and J are TRBV15 and TRBJ2-2, with 8 bases aligning to TRBD2. Germline V gene lookup returns CDR1 LNHNV and CDR2 YYDKDF (reference sequence). The CDR3 spans 17 residues. Unmatched junction bases numbered 10, after V lost 1 base and J lost 6 bases. CDR3: CATSRVRGGGPAGELFF. For the CDR3, the DNA is TGTGCCACCAGCAGAGTACGGGGGGGAGGGCCCGCCGGGGAGCTGTTTTTT.

The chain joins TRBV11-2 to TRBJ2-1, with D hard to call. The V end lost 5 bases, the J end lost 4 bases, and 18 bases lay between the germline ends. Germline assignment: CDR1 SGHAT and CDR2 FQNNGV. CDR3 size: 16 residues. This CDR3 reads CASSPRSAFGYNEQFF. CDR3 in DNA: TGTGCCAGCAGCCCCCGCAGTGCCTTCGGGTACAATGAGCAGTTCTTC.

This chain joins TRBV18 and TRBJ1-2; 8 nucleotides line up with TRBD1. Trimming at V came to 2 bases and at J to 4 bases, leaving 15 bases not matched to a gene. Germline V gives CDR1 KGHSH, CDR2 LQKENI. The CDR3 runs 18 residues. The CDR3 here is CASSPTTGTGNRLYGYTF. CDR3 coding DNA: TGTGCCAGCTCACCAACTACCGGGACAGGAAATCGCCTCTATGGCTACACCTTC.

This clonotype was seen ten or more times. V gene TRBV11-1 combines with J gene TRBJ2-7, with TRBD2 matching 11 bases. Germline V gene lookup returns CDR1 SGHAT and CDR2 FQDESV (reference sequence). The CDR3 spans 15 residues. Unmatched junction bases numbered 9, after V lost 6 bases and J lost 5 bases. The CDR3 is CASSNTGLAENEQYF. The CDR3 DNA sequence: TGTGCCAGCAGTAATACGGGACTAGCGGAAAACGAGCAGTACTTC. Full variable domain (rest looked up from reference TRBV11-1 and TRBJ2-7): EAEVAQSPRYKITEKSQAVAFWCDPISGHATLYWYRQILGQGPELLVQFQDESVVDDSQLPKDRFSAERLKGVDSTLKIQPAELGDSAMYLCASSNTGLAENEQYFGPGTRLTVT.

This clonotype appeared many times. CDR3 coding DNA: TGTGCCACCAGTGATTCTTCGGCGGGACAACCCTCTGGCTACACCTTC. It translates to CATSDSSAGQPSGYTF. V gene TRBV24-1 combines with J gene TRBJ1-2; D possibly corresponds to TRBD1 (6 bases). The V gene lost 2 bases and the J gene lost 7 bases, with 19 bases spanning the gap. The CDR3 loop spans 16 amino acids. Looked up from germline, CDR1 is KGHDR and CDR2 is SFDVKD.

This clonotype was detected ten times or more. J is TRBJ1-5 and V is TRBV28; the D gene is possibly TRBD1 (6 bases). The CDR3 contains 15 residues. The V end lost 6 bases, the J end lost 4 bases, and 16 bases lay between the germline ends. Germline V lookup: CDR1 MDHEN, CDR2 SYDVKM. CDR3 loop: CASSLLTGSNQPQHF. CDR3 bases: TGTGCCAGCAGCCTCTTGACAGGTTCTAATCAGCCCCAGCATTTT.